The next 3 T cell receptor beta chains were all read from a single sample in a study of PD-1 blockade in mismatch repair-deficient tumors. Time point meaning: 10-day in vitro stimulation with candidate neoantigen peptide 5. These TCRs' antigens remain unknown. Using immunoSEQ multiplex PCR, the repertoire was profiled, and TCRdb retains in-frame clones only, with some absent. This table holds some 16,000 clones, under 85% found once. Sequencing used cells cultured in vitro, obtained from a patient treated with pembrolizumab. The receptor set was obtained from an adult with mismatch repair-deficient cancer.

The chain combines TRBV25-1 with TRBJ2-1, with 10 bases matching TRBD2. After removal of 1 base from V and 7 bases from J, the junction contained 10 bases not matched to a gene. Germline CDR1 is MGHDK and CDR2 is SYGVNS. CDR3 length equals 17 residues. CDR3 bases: TGTGCCAGCAGTGAATTTTTCGAAGCGGGAGGGGGGAATGAGCAGTTCTTC. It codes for CASSEFFEAGGGNEQFF.

The CDR3 here is CASSLGTLAKNIQYF. The CDR3 DNA is TGTGCCAGCAGCTTGGGGACACTAGCCAAAAACATTCAGTACTTC. The chain couples TRBV7-3 to TRBJ2-4; weak D call: TRBD1 (6 bases). The CDR3 is made up of 15 amino acids. The germline CDR1 and CDR2 sequences are SGHTA and FQGTGA. With 3 bases removed from V and 0 bases from J, the gap between germline ends came to 9 bases.

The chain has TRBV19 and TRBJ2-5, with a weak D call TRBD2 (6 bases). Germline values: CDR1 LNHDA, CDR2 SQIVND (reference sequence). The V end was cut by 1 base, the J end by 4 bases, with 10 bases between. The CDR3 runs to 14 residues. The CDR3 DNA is TGTGCCAGTAGTATAGCGGTGGGGGGAGAGACCCAGTACTTC. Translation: CASSIAVGGETQYF.